These 25 T cell receptor beta chains were sequenced from one sample in a study of blood T cell repertoires in COVID-19. This table comes from immunoSEQ multiplex PCR, and its TCRdb copy is limited to in-frame clones, with some not included. Of around 230,000 clones listed, around 80% are singletons. The specimen sequenced was peripheral blood. These receptors originate from a woman aged 45-60 years with acute or convalescent COVID-19.

The chain couples TRBV5-1 to TRBJ1-6; 9 bases line up with TRBD1. Germline-derived CDR1 and CDR2 are SGHRS and YFSETQ. The CDR3 loop spans 14 amino acids. V trimming: 5 bases; J trimming: 7 bases; junction bases outside the gene matches: 4. The CDR3 spells CASSRDRANSPLHF. Written as DNA, the CDR3 is TGCGCCAGCAGTCGGGACAGGGCAAATTCACCCCTCCACTTT.

V gene TRBV7-2 combines with J gene TRBJ1-3, with D tentatively TRBD1 (6 bases). This CDR3 has 15 residues. V was pared by 4 bases and J by 7 bases, with 17 bases between. Germline V lookup: CDR1 SGHTA, CDR2 FQGNSA. CDR3 DNA: TGTGCCAGCAGCTATTCCAGGGGCGCAACGAACACCATATATTTT. It is translated as CASSYSRGATNTIYF.

J is TRBJ2-1 and V is TRBV11-3, with D possibly TRBD2 on 5 matching bases. Trimming removed 1 base at V and 7 bases at J, with 14 bases between. Germline V lookup: CDR1 SGHNT, CDR2 YENEEA. There are 15 residues in the CDR3. The CDR3 here is CASSLGPGRGNEQFF. CDR3 coding DNA: TGTGCCAGCAGCTTAGGGCCCGGGCGAGGGAATGAGCAGTTCTTC.

The chain employs TRBV7-2 and TRBJ2-5; D might be TRBD2 (6 bases). V lost 3 bases to trimming and J lost 2 bases, with 10 bases between them. Germline V gene sequence: CDR1 SGHTA, CDR2 FQGNSA. There are 14 residues in the CDR3. As DNA, the CDR3 is TGTGCCAGCAGCTTGTCCCGGGGGCAAGAGACCCAGTACTTC. Amino acid sequence: CASSLSRGQETQYF. The full variable domain, completed using reference TRBV7-2 and TRBJ2-5, is GAGVSQSPSNKVTEKGKDVELRCDPISGHTALYWYRQSLGQGLEFLIYFQGNSAPDKSGLPSDRFSAERTGGSVSTLTIQRTQQEDSAVYLCASSLSRGQETQYFGPGTRLLVL.

The chain couples TRBV7-9 to TRBJ2-3; 8 bases line up with TRBD1. From germline, CDR1 is SEHNR and CDR2 FQNEAQ (reference sequence). The CDR3 totals 14 residues. Germline trimming cut 3 bases from V and 5 bases from J; bases unmatched to any gene: 4. CDR3 DNA sequence: TGTGCCAGCAGCTTTTCAGGGGGCGTAGATACGCAGTATTTT. Translation: CASSFSGGVDTQYF. The entire variable domain, with the rest obtained from reference TRBV7-9 and TRBJ2-3, is as follows: DTGVSQNPRHKITKRGQNVTFRCDPISEHNRLYWYRQTLGQGPEFLTYFQNEAQLEKSRLLSDRFSAERPKGSFSTLEIQRTEQGDSAMYLCASSFSGGVDTQYFGPGTRLTVL.

This chain uses TRBV6-5 with TRBJ2-7; D might be TRBD2 (6 bases). The CDR3 has 14 residues. Germline V gene lookup returns CDR1 MNHEY and CDR2 SVGAGI. V lost 2 bases and J 2 bases, leaving 10 bases between the germline ends. The CDR3 DNA reads as TGTGCCAGCAGTTACAAGGAGGGACCCTACGAGCAGTACTTC. It yields the protein CASSYKEGPYEQYF.

The genes are TRBV28 and TRBJ2-7; 8 bases map to TRBD1. In germline, CDR1 is MDHEN, CDR2 SYDVKM. V trimming: 4 bases; J trimming: 5 bases; junction bases outside the gene matches: 13. The CDR3 loop spans 16 amino acids. In DNA, the CDR3 is TGTGCCAGCAGTTCGCCGGGACAGGCTACTGTAGACGAGCAGTACTTC. Protein product: CASSSPGQATVDEQYF.

The chain uses TRBV4-1 and TRBJ2-3, with 8 nucleotides matching TRBD2. This CDR3 contains 16 residues. After removal of 6 bases from V and 6 bases from J, the junction contained 14 bases not matched to a gene. Germline CDR1 reads MGHRA; CDR2 reads YSYEKL. The CDR3 sequence: CASSYIRSGSGDTQYF. The CDR3 DNA follows: TGCGCCAGCAGTTATATAAGGAGCGGGAGCGGCGATACGCAGTATTTT.

This clone showed up many times. The rearrangement uses TRBV7-2 and TRBJ2-7, with a tentative D call TRBD1 (5 bases). The CDR3 spans 13 residues. Germline assignment: CDR1 SGHTA and CDR2 FQGNSA. V was clipped by 5 bases and J by 4 bases, with 12 bases between them. The CDR3 bases are TGTGCCAGCAGCCGGCACAGGAGTTACGAGCAGTACTTC. It yields the protein CASSRHRSYEQYF.

This clone came up a few times. The rearrangement uses TRBV6-5 and TRBJ1-3; 8 nucleotides line up with TRBD1. Germline CDR1 reads MNHEY; CDR2 reads SVGAGI. Trimming cost V 6 bases and J 1 base; bases outside gene matches: 5. This CDR3 contains 15 residues. CDR3 bases: TGTGCCAGCAGGAGGACAGGGATATCTGGAAACACCATATATTTT. This codes for CASRRTGISGNTIYF.

The chain joins TRBV5-6 to TRBJ2-2; tentative D call: TRBD1 (5 bases). This CDR3 has 15 amino acids. Trimming left V 5 bases short and J 5 bases short, with 16 bases between. Germline CDR1 reads SGHDT; CDR2 reads YYEEEE. The CDR3 DNA reads as TGTGCCAGCAGTTTAATACAGGCGACAACCGGGGAGCTGTTTTTT. Its translation is CASSLIQATTGELFF.

About this clone itself: Other DNA sequences from this sample encode an identical CDR3 as well. In nucleotides, the CDR3 is TGTGCCATCAGTCGACAGGGAGACGAGCAGTACTTC. Its translation is CAISRQGDEQYF. The J gene is TRBJ2-7, the V gene TRBV10-3; TRBD1 aligns across 7 bases. This CDR3 has 12 residues. J lost 5 bases, V lost 5 bases, and 3 bases had no gene match. CDR1 is ENHRY and CDR2 is SYGVKD in the germline V gene.

This clone was observed a few times. The chain uses TRBV18 and TRBJ1-6; 10 nucleotides agree with TRBD1. The CDR3 has 16 residues. The germline V gene encodes CDR1 KGHSH and CDR2 LQKENI. Unmatched junction bases numbered 6, after V lost 3 bases and J lost 7 bases. CDR3: CASSPVDRGRNSPLHF. DNA of the CDR3: TGTGCCAGCTCACCCGTCGACAGGGGGCGAAATTCACCCCTCCACTTT.

The chain joins TRBV3-1 (or the pseudogene TRBV3-2) to TRBJ1-1, with a tentative D call TRBD1 (6 bases). Germline CDR1 is LGHDT and CDR2 is YNNKEL (reference sequence). Trimming left V 2 bases short and J 5 bases short, with 18 bases between. The CDR3 runs to 16 residues. CDR3 sequence reads: CASSQPRTGGGTEAFF. CDR3 nucleotide sequence: TGTGCCAGCAGCCAACCTAGGACGGGAGGGGGAACTGAAGCTTTCTTT.

This chain connects TRBV7-6 to TRBJ1-6; TRBD1 aligns across 8 bases. With V trimmed by 0 bases and J by 6 bases, 1 base remained unmatched. The CDR3 sequence is 15 residues long. Germline values: CDR1 SGHVS, CDR2 FNYEAQ. CDR3 region: CASSLADRVNSPLHF. The CDR3 bases are TGTGCCAGCAGCTTAGCGGACAGGGTTAATTCACCCCTCCACTTT. The whole variable domain, remainder taken from reference TRBV7-6 and TRBJ1-6, is GAGVSQSPRYKVTKRGQDVALRCDPISGHVSLYWYRQALGQGPEFLTYFNYEAQQDKSGLPNDRFSAERPEGSISTLTIQRTEQRDSAMYRCASSLADRVNSPLHFGNGTRLTVT.

The chain couples TRBV24-1 to TRBJ2-1; 9 nucleotides line up with TRBD2. The CDR3 is 16 residues long. Germline V gene sequence: CDR1 KGHDR, CDR2 SFDVKD. J was trimmed by 7 bases and V by 9 bases; bases with no gene match: 15. The CDR3 is CATAGGAHSDENEQFF. The CDR3 bases are TGTGCCACCGCGGGGGGGGCTCACAGTGATGAGAATGAGCAGTTCTTC.

The V and J genes are TRBV19 and TRBJ2-1, with D hard to call. With 6 bases removed from V and 11 bases from J, the gap between germline ends came to 20 bases. Per the germline V gene, CDR1 is LNHDA and CDR2 is SQIVND (reference sequence). The CDR3 loop spans 14 amino acids. For the CDR3, the DNA is TGTGCCAGTAGGGTCAACTATCCAACCTTACAGCAGTTCTTC. This gives the protein CASRVNYPTLQQFF.

J is TRBJ2-1 and V is TRBV3-1 (or the pseudogene TRBV3-2); tentative D call: TRBD2 (5 bases). The germline gives CDR1 LGHDT, CDR2 YNNKEL (reference sequence). This CDR3 comprises 14 residues. V gave up 0 bases and J gave up 4 bases, with 7 bases separating them. The CDR3 loop reads CASSQDRGYNEQFF. CDR3 sequence (DNA): TGTGCCAGCAGCCAAGACCGGGGATACAATGAGCAGTTCTTC.

The rearrangement joins TRBV5-1 to TRBJ1-3; possible D gene TRBD1, 6 bases. The CDR3 sequence is 13 residues long. V was clipped by 5 bases and J by 0 bases, with 6 bases between them. Germline lookup yields CDR1 SGHRS and CDR2 YFSETQ. The CDR3 region is CASRDSSGNTIYF. DNA for the CDR3: TGCGCCAGCAGGGACAGCTCTGGAAACACCATATATTTT.

CDR3 sequence (DNA): TGTGCCAGCAGCCAAGTAGGACTAGCGGGCGCATGGAGCACAGATACGCAGTATTTT. This codes for CASSQVGLAGAWSTDTQYF. V gene TRBV3-1 (or the pseudogene TRBV3-2) combines with J gene TRBJ2-3, with 11 bases matching TRBD2. Germline values: CDR1 LGHDT, CDR2 YNNKEL (reference sequence). Trimming took 1 base from V and 0 from J; bases not matched to a gene: 9. This CDR3 has 19 residues.

J is TRBJ2-1 and V is TRBV5-4; 13 nucleotides line up with TRBD2. From germline, CDR1 is SGHNT and CDR2 YYREEE (reference sequence). The CDR3 contains 15 residues. The V and J ends lost 4 bases and 8 bases, in that order; junction bases with no gene match: 6. The CDR3: CASSRTSGRVDEQFF. For the CDR3, the DNA is TGTGCCAGCAGCCGAACTAGCGGGAGGGTTGATGAGCAGTTCTTC.

V and J are TRBV10-3 and TRBJ1-6; 8 bases align to TRBD1. The CDR3 is 15 residues long. Germline values: CDR1 ENHRY, CDR2 SYGVKD. V trimming: 2 bases; J trimming: 10 bases; junction bases outside the gene matches: 7. The CDR3, as DNA: TGTGCCATCAGTGAGGGACAGGGCACTGGGTCACCCCTCCACTTT. Amino acids: CAISEGQGTGSPLHF.

This clone is a singleton in its sample. The chain couples TRBV15 to TRBJ2-1; the D is unclear. The germline V gene encodes CDR1 LNHNV and CDR2 YYDKDF (reference sequence). V lost 5 bases, J lost 7 bases, and 9 bases lay in between. The CDR3 runs to 12 residues. CDR3 region: CATSPPGNEQFF. CDR3 DNA sequence: TGTGCCACCAGCCCACCCGGGAATGAGCAGTTCTTC.

The genes are TRBV5-6 and TRBJ2-2; D possibly corresponds to TRBD2 (5 bases). The CDR3 length is 16 residues. Germline V gives CDR1 SGHDT, CDR2 YYEEEE. The ends were cut back, 0 bases at V and 4 bases at J, with 13 bases in the middle. CDR3 loop: CASSLALGGITGELFF. The DNA of the CDR3 is TGTGCCAGCAGCTTGGCTCTTGGAGGCATCACCGGGGAGCTGTTTTTT.

This clone was recorded a few times. V usage is TRBV18 and J usage is TRBJ2-6; 7 bases are shared with TRBD1. The V segment lost 0 bases and the J segment 0 bases; nucleotides outside the gene matches: 5. There are 18 residues in the CDR3. The germline V gene has CDR1 KGHSH and CDR2 LQKENI. In DNA, the CDR3 is TGTGCCAGCTCACCACCGAACAGGGGAAACTCTGGGGCCAACGTCCTGACTTTC. Protein sequence: CASSPPNRGNSGANVLTF.